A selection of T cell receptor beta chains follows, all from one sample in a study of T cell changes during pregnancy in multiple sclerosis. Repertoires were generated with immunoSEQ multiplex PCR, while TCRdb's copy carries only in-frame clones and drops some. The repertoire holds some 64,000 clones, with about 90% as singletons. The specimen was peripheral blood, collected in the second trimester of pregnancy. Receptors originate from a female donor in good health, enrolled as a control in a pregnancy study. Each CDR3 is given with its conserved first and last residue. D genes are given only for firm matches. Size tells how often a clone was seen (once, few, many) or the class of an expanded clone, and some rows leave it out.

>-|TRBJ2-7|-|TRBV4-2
CASSQDEGSSYEQYF
TGTGCCAGCAGCCAAGACGAGGGATCCTCCTACGAGCAGTACTTC
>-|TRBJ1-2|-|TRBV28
CASRSPDSYGYTF
TGTGCCAGCAGATCTCCCGACAGCTATGGCTACACCTTC
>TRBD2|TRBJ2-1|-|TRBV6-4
CASSLTSDPYNEQFF
TGTGCCAGCAGTTTAACTAGCGACCCCTACAATGAGCAGTTCTTC
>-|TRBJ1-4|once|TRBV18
CASSPRRLTEGEKLFF
TGTGCCAGCTCACCCAGGCGTCTAACCGAGGGTGAAAAACTGTTTTTT
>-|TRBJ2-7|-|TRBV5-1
CASSYGADRSYEQYF
TGCGCCAGCAGCTATGGGGCGGATCGCTCCTACGAGCAGTACTTC
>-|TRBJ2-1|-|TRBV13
CASSLRNEQFF
TGTGCCAGCAGCTTACGCAATGAGCAGTTCTTC
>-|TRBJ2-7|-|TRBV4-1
CASSPFGTHSSYEQYF
TGCGCCAGCAGCCCATTCGGGACACATAGTTCCTACGAGCAGTACTTC
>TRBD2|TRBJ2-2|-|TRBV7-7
CASSLAGSGTRDTGELFF
TGTGCTAGCAGCTTAGCTGGCAGCGGGACCCGAGACACCGGGGAGCTGTTTTTT
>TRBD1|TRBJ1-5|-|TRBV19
CASSIGTGGGQPQHF
TGTGCCAGTAGTATTGGGACAGGGGGCGGTCAGCCCCAGCATTTT
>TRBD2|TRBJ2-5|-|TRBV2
CASKRLAVRETQYF
TGTGCCAGCAAAAGGCTAGCGGTAAGAGAGACCCAGTACTTC
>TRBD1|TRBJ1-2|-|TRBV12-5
CASGPPGQVSYGYTF
TGTGCTAGTGGTCCCCCAGGACAGGTTAGCTATGGCTACACCTTC
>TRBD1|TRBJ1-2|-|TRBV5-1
CASSLEGGAFWGSYGYTF
TGCGCCAGCAGCTTGGAAGGGGGCGCGTTCTGGGGTAGCTATGGCTACACCTTC
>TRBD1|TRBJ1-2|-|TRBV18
CASSPSSGTGVYGYTF
TGTGCCAGCTCACCTTCCTCCGGGACAGGGGTCTATGGCTACACCTTC
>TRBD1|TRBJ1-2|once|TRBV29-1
CSVAGAGGYGYTF
TGCAGCGTTGCTGGTGCAGGGGGGTATGGCTACACCTTC
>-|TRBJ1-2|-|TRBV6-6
CASSSAGDYGYTF
TGTGCCAGCAGTTCTGCCGGGGACTATGGCTACACCTTC
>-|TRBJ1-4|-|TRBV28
CASSFGENEKLFF
TGTGCCAGCAGTTTTGGAGAAAATGAAAAACTGTTTTTT
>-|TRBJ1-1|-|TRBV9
CASSDRNMGTEAFF
TGTGCCAGCAGCGACAGGAATATGGGCACTGAAGCTTTCTTT
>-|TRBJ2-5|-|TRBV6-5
CASSYRETQYF
TGTGCCAGCAGTTACCGGGAGACCCAGTACTTC
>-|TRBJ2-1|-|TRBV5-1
CASSRLRGGWNEQFF
TGCGCCAGCAGCCGACTGCGGGGAGGTTGGAATGAGCAGTTCTTC
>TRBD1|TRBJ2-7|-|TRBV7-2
CASSTRTGISYEQYF
TGTGCCAGCAGCACAAGGACAGGTATCTCCTACGAGCAGTACTTC
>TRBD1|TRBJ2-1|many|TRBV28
CASSSGTEAYNEQFF
TGTGCCAGCAGTTCCGGGACAGAAGCCTACAATGAGCAGTTCTTC
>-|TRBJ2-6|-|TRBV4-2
CASSQDRRGTGANVLTF
TGTGCCAGCAGCCAAGATAGACGGGGGACTGGGGCCAACGTCCTGACTTTC
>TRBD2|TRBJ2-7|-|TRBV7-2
CASSLLSGLASSYEQYF
TGTGCCAGCAGCTTACTATCGGGACTAGCGAGCTCCTACGAGCAGTACTTC
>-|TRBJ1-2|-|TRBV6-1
CASRTGYGYTF
TGTGCCAGCAGGACAGGCTATGGCTACACCTTC
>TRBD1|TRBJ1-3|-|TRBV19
CASGTVPSGNTIYF
TGTGCCAGTGGGACAGTACCCTCTGGAAACACCATATATTTT
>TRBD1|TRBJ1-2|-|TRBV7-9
CASSFGQGRDGYTF
TGTGCCAGCAGCTTTGGACAGGGGAGGGATGGCTACACCTTC
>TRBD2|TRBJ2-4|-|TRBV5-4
CASSNPGLAGKAKNIQYF
TGTGCCAGCAGCAACCCGGGACTAGCGGGGAAAGCCAAAAACATTCAGTACTTC
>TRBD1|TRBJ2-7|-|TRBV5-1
CASSLAQGVSYEQYF
TGCGCCAGCAGCTTGGCTCAGGGGGTCTCCTACGAGCAGTACTTC
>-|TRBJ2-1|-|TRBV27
CASSQVEDNEQFF
TGTGCCAGCAGCCAGGTAGAAGACAATGAGCAGTTCTTC
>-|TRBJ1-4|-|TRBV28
CASSFDRFSAPEKLFF
TGTGCCAGCAGTTTTGACAGGTTCTCCGCTCCTGAAAAACTGTTTTTT
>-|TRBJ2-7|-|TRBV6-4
CASSETLSGEQYF
TGTGCCAGCAGTGAGACTTTGTCGGGCGAGCAGTACTTC
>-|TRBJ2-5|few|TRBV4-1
CASSQGTGGETQYF
TGCGCCAGCAGCCAGGGTACGGGCGGGGAGACCCAGTACTTC
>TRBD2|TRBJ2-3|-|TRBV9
CASSVDPPGLVSDTQYF
TGTGCCAGCAGCGTCGACCCCCCAGGACTAGTTTCAGATACGCAGTATTTT
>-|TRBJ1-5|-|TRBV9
CASSVGSGQPQHF
TGTGCCAGCAGCGTAGGGAGTGGCCAGCCCCAGCATTTT
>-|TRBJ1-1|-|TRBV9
CASSVASGFGAFF
TGTGCCAGCAGCGTAGCATCCGGGTTTGGAGCTTTCTTT
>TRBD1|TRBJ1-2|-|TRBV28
CASTAGAGTGIRRGYTF
TGTGCCAGCACCGCGGGGGCCGGGACAGGGATTCGGCGAGGCTACACCTTC
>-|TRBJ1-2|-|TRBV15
CATSRAGPGPVWGYTF
TGTGCCACCAGCAGAGCCGGCCCAGGGCCCGTTTGGGGCTACACCTTC
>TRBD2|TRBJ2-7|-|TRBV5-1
CASSLEGGGIYEQYF
TGCGCCAGCAGCTTGGAAGGCGGGGGGATCTACGAGCAGTACTTC
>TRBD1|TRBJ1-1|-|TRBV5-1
CASSWGFTDRKAFF
TGCGCCAGCAGCTGGGGATTTACGGACAGGAAAGCTTTCTTT
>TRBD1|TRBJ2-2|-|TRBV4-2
CASSRTGERTGELFF
TGTGCCAGCAGTCGGACAGGGGAAAGGACCGGGGAGCTGTTTTTT
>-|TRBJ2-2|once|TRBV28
CASTGLATGELFF
TGTGCCTCTACCGGGTTGGCCACCGGGGAGCTGTTTTTT
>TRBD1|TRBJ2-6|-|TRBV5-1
CATPQGSGANVLTF
TGCGCCACCCCACAGGGGTCTGGGGCCAACGTCCTGACTTTC
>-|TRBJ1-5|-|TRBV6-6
CASSLGGHQPQHF
TGTGCCAGCAGTCTGGGAGGACATCAGCCCCAGCATTTT
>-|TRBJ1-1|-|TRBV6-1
CASCREGLTEAFF
TGTGCCAGCTGCCGGGAGGGTTTAACTGAAGCTTTCTTT
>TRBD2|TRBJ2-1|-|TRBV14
CASSPRRASGGDEQFF
TGTGCCAGCAGCCCCCGGAGGGCTAGCGGGGGGGATGAGCAGTTCTTC
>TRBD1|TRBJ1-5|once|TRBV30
CAWSVSGTDNQPQHF
TGTGCCTGGAGTGTATCCGGGACAGACAATCAGCCCCAGCATTTT
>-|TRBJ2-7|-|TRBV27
CASSLSQGPLSYEQYF
TGTGCCAGCAGTTTATCTCAGGGGCCCCTATCCTACGAGCAGTACTTC
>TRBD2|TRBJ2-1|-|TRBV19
CASSLAGVSYNEQFF
TGTGCCAGTAGCCTAGCGGGAGTGTCCTACAATGAGCAGTTCTTC
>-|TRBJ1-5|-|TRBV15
CATSRGQAPKQPQHF
TGTGCCACCAGCAGAGGCCAGGCCCCTAAACAGCCCCAGCATTTT
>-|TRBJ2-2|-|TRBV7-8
CASSPAGELFF
TGTGCCAGCAGCCCGGCCGGGGAGCTGTTTTTT
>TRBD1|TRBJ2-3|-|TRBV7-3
CASSLTRGPDTQYF
TGTGCCAGCAGCTTAACGAGGGGGCCGGATACGCAGTATTTT
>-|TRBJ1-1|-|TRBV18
CASSPNRDTEAFF
TGTGCCAGCTCACCAAACAGGGACACTGAAGCTTTCTTT
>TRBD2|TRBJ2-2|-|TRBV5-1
CASSQGGTGELFF
TGCGCCAGCAGCCAGGGAGGGACCGGGGAGCTGTTTTTT